The entry below gives a single T cell receptor (beta chain) sequence along with its context. The antigen it binds to is not known. The sample holds no much larger clone one base away, and base qualities are not on file. Library preparation used 5' RACE. The data were produced on an Illumina HiSeq 2500. A second PCR of about 7 to 12 cycles was run with a J-beta primer mix and a sample-barcoded 5' primer. Each TCR beta cDNA molecule received a unique molecular identifier from a template-switch 5' adaptor carrying 12 random nucleotides. At least 3 million CDR3-containing paired-end reads were obtained from each sample. First-strand cDNA synthesis was performed from all RNA using the Mint cDNA synthesis kit, with priming by a TRBC-specific oligonucleotide. After uracil-DNA glycosylase treatment, a first 18-cycle PCR used universal primers M1SS and BC2_uni_R on all cDNA. As for how the authors treated the data: For normalization, 1 million high-quality reads were randomly selected from each sample, with every read carrying a distinct molecular identifier. Reads sharing molecular identifiers were discarded rather than binned into consensus sequences. MiTCR, with a Q25 quality threshold and the strictest error-elimination algorithm, was used for CDR3 identification, clonotype clustering and error correction. A nonparametric unseen species model using Euler transformation provided a lower-bound estimate of total TCR beta diversity. TCRdb handled the public reads itself, with Q25 trimming in fastp and clone calling in MiXCR, and kept productive beta chains. Rows merge per CDR3 protein into single entries with the most common DNA and genes. Here the V and J calls rest on TCRdb's processing, not on the authors' analysis. Present in this sample are over a million distinct CDR3 sequences, approximately 42% of which were seen just once. The ten largest clones capture about 3.8% of the sample.

At the junction V is shortened by 6 bases and J by 4 bases, with 13 bases in between. The CDR3 runs 12 residues from the cysteine to the phenylalanine. The kept DNA is CDR3 alone, 36 bases in frame from the first base. The germline V gene (reference sequence) gives CDR1 as DFQATT and CDR2 as SNEGSKA. This entry is derived from a study of blood T cells in healthy people across ages (dated by TCRdb to about 2015). About the full investigation: Template switching captured roughly one uniquely barcoded TCR beta cDNA molecule per two T cells in model experiments. To avoid experimental bias, donors of different ages were spread randomly across the sequencing lanes. The donors were split into four age groups: young (average 16 years), middle-aged (about 40), aged (over 55) and long-lived (about 74). Age-related changes in TCR beta repertoire diversity were measured in the study by deep sequencing normalized with unique cDNA molecular identifiers. Using the same blood draw, the study looked at two additional independent replicas of 1 million unique cDNA reads for two donors, one aged 18 to 30 and the other aged 80 or older.

Overall study outcomes, separate from this receptor: Because the CMV infection status of the donors was unknown, age-related changes in expanded clonotypes may potentially have been confounded. As age increased, observed TCR beta diversity per million T cells dropped in a roughly linear way, and a significant reduction was already evident by age around 41. Compared with the aged group, more naive CD4+ T cells, fewer expanded clones and increased TCR diversity were shown by the long-lived group, suggesting age selection. Observed TCR beta diversity correlated strongly with the percentage of naive T cells measured by flow cytometry. Bulk unsorted PBMC profiling prevented conclusive comparison of naive and antigen-experienced compartments. Total diversity estimates from one million sequenced T cells were considered lower bounds and underestimates.

The approximately 40 donors, aged about 6 to 100 years, were systemically healthy Caucasian individuals from Russia. Around 10 milliliters of peripheral blood were drawn from each donor into EDTA-treated Vacutainer tubes. Ficoll-Paque density-gradient centrifugation was used to isolate PBMCs, with at least 7 million per sample. Trizol reagent was used to extract total RNA from the PBMCs, yielding at least 6 micrograms per sample. For every donor, flow cytometry on a PBMC aliquot measured the percentage of naive CD45RAhigh/CD27high T cells. Sequenced material: blood. The rearranged chain carries TRBV20-1 and TRBJ2-7; no D segment can be confidently identified. This receptor was obtained from a woman between 18 and 29 years old in good health. The CDR3 region reads CSATSDGYEQYF. The bases read TGCAGTGCCACAAGCGACGGGTACGAGCAGTACTTC.